Listed here is a single T cell receptor (beta chain). The antigen is unknown. The sample belongs to a study of beta chain features in type 1 diabetes. Study-level results: Cells with high TCR expression could be over-represented by cDNA sequencing.

Every bit of the isolated RNA underwent reverse transcription, so sequencing read expressed TCRB transcripts. The repertoire was sequenced with immunoSEQ multiplex PCR; TCRdb's copy has only in-frame clones and lacks some. The data contain almost 250,000 clones, 13% to 15% of them singletons. The germline V and J ends were trimmed by 8 bases and 5 bases, with 16 bases remaining between them. The CDR3 is made up of 14 amino acids. Germline-derived CDR1 and CDR2 are LNHDA and SQIVND (reference sequence). This clonotype was sampled from a woman in her 40s in good health. J is TRBJ2-1 and V is TRBV19; no clear D gene. Specimen: naive CD4+ T cells from blood. CDR3 sequence reads: CASPRFPLHNEQFF. The CDR3 region has the DNA TGTGCCAGTCCGAGGTTTCCGCTTCACAATGAGCAGTTCTTC.